The clone carrying this T cell receptor (beta chain) has only a few counts. There are 13 residues in the CDR3. Germline V lookup: CDR1 SGHRS, CDR2 YFSETQ. V lost 4 bases, J lost 6 bases, and 10 bases lay in between. The sample belongs to a study of T cell repertoires in cytomegalovirus infection. TCRdb fed the reads into MiXCR, producing one record per CDR3 protein. The table has about 360,000 distinct CDR3 sequences, around 18% seen once; the top ten hold around 10%. The sample consisted of PBMCs. The V call is TRBV5-1, the J call TRBJ2-2, with D unresolved. The TCR was taken from a human donor in good health (CMV status not recorded). Some clones in this sample may be carry-over from other donors' samples. The CDR3 DNA reads TGCGCCAGCAGCCTGATAGCCTCCGGGGAGCTGTTTTTT. Translating it yields CASSLIASGELFF. The whole variable domain, filled in from reference TRBV5-1 and TRBJ2-2, reads KAGVTQTPRYLIKTRGQQVTLSCSPISGHRSVSWYQQTPGQGLQFLFEYFSETQRNKGNFPGRFSGRQFSNSRSEMNVSTLELGDSALYLCASSLIASGELFFGEGSRLTVL.